This T cell receptor beta chain is drawn from a study of early T cells in non-severe SARS-CoV-2 infection. As for the study in general: Sequencing input comprised bulk RNA from unsorted whole blood; chain pairing was not available.

The V gene lost 3 bases and the J gene lost 3 bases, with 12 bases spanning the gap. Germline CDR1 MNHEY, CDR2 SVGEGT. The CDR3 has 14 residues. This clonotype has more than one count but fewer than ten. Separate cDNA molecules each had unique molecular identifiers attached to them. Each CDR3 protein is one row after TCRdb ran MiXCR on the 5' RACE reads. This table has 80,000 to 95,000 distinct CDR3 sequences, roughly 13% appearing once. The specimen was whole blood. The clonotype originates from an adult who was a healthcare worker with PCR-confirmed SARS-CoV-2 infection or an uninfected control (not recorded which). The genes are TRBV6-2 or TRBV6-3 and TRBJ2-7; D may be TRBD1 (5 bases). CDR3 residues: CASSYYAGNYEQYF. The CDR3 coding sequence is TGTGCCAGCAGTTATTATGCAGGGAACTACGAGCAGTACTTC.